One and the same sample provided the 20 T cell receptor beta chains below, sequenced in a study of blood T cell repertoires in COVID-19. The assay was immunoSEQ multiplex PCR, and TCRdb's table has in-frame clones only and misses some. The sample comprises roughly 65,000 clones, more than 60% of which are singletons, and roughly a quarter rests with the top ten. The sample comprised peripheral blood. The source of these receptors is a human donor in a cohort sampled during active COVID-19.

The rearrangement links TRBV28 to TRBJ2-1; 9 nucleotides line up with TRBD1. Germline V lookup: CDR1 MDHEN, CDR2 SYDVKM. This CDR3 contains 14 residues. The V and J ends lost 2 bases and 7 bases, in that order; junction bases with no gene match: 3. In nucleotides, the CDR3 is TGTGCCAGCAGTTTACTACAGGGGGCAAATGAGCAGTTCTTC. Protein sequence: CASSLLQGANEQFF. The full variable domain, completed using reference TRBV28 and TRBJ2-1, is DVKVTQSSRYLVKRTGEKVFLECVQDMDHENMFWYRQDPGLGLRLIYFSYDVKMKEKGDIPEGYSVSREKKERFSLILESASTNQTSMYLCASSLLQGANEQFFGPGTRLTVL.

CDR3 in amino acids: CASSYSILNSPLHF. The CDR3 DNA reads TGTGCCAGCAGTTACTCTATTCTAAATTCACCCCTCCACTTT. This chain uses TRBV6-5 with TRBJ1-6, with D unresolved. Looked up from germline, CDR1 is MNHEY and CDR2 is SVGAGI. This CDR3 region has 14 residues. V was cut by 0 bases and J by 7 bases, with 7 bases left in between.

The chain links TRBV9 to TRBJ2-5; 10 nucleotides agree with TRBD2. V shed 0 bases, J shed 1 base, and the junction held 0 bases outside the gene matches. Germline CDR1 and CDR2: SGDLS and YYNGEE. This CDR3 region has 15 residues. This CDR3 is CASSVVAGGQETQYF. CDR3 in DNA: TGTGCCAGCAGCGTAGTAGCGGGGGGCCAAGAGACCCAGTACTTC. Together with reference TRBV9 and TRBJ2-5, the CDR3 gives the full variable domain: DSGVTQTPKHLITATGQRVTLRCSPRSGDLSVYWYQQSLDQGLQFLIQYYNGEERAKGNILERFSAQQFPDLHSELNLSSLELGDSALYFCASSVVAGGQETQYFGPGTRLLVL.

In this sample, this clone turned up once. The chain is built from TRBV2 and TRBJ1-2; D gene unclear. Germline values: CDR1 SNHLY, CDR2 FYNNEI. V was pared by 3 bases and J by 0 bases, with 5 bases between. The CDR3 totals 13 residues. CDR3 loop: CASSDSPNYGYTF. CDR3 bases: TGTGCCAGCAGTGACAGTCCTAACTATGGCTACACCTTC.

V usage is TRBV10-3 and J usage is TRBJ2-6; D is perhaps TRBD2 (6 bases). Trimming removed 0 bases at V and 1 base at J, with 7 bases between. CDR3 length: 16 residues. Germline V gene data show CDR1 as ENHRY and CDR2 as SYGVKD. CDR3 bases: TGTGCCATCAGTGAGTCGGGAGGATCTGGGGCCAACGTCCTGACTTTC. It translates to CAISESGGSGANVLTF.

The chain is built from TRBV19 and TRBJ1-1; D perhaps matches TRBD1 (6 bases). The CDR3 contains 15 residues. Trimming cost V 6 bases and J 0 bases, with 14 bases left between them. Looked up from germline, CDR1 is LNHDA and CDR2 is SQIVND (reference sequence). CDR3 residues: CASRVDSLMNTEAFF. CDR3 in DNA: TGTGCCAGTAGAGTGGACAGCCTGATGAACACTGAAGCTTTCTTT. Using reference TRBV19 and TRBJ1-1 for the parts outside the CDR3, the full variable domain is DGGITQSPKYLFRKEGQNVTLSCEQNLNHDAMYWYRQDPGQGLRLIYYSQIVNDFQKGDIAEGYSVSREKKESFPLTVTSAQKNPTAFYLCASRVDSLMNTEAFFGQGTRLTVV.

The chain combines TRBV6-2 or TRBV6-3 with TRBJ2-2; no clear D. Germline CDR1 MNHEY, CDR2 SVGEGT. The CDR3 sequence is 15 residues long. Between the trimmed V and J ends, which lost 6 bases and 1 base, there was a span of 12 bases. The CDR3 DNA follows: TGTGCCAGCAGCCCTCCGGCAGGGAACACCGGGGAGCTGTTTTTT. Translated: CASSPPAGNTGELFF.

The rearrangement uses TRBV6-5 and TRBJ1-2; a weak D match, TRBD1 (6 bases). Germline loops: CDR1 MNHEY, CDR2 SVGAGI. V was shortened by 7 bases and J by 2 bases, with 14 bases between the two germline ends. The CDR3 spans 14 residues. The CDR3, as DNA: TGTGCCAGCACTACAGGGACGTTGAACTATGGCTACACCTTC. It encodes CASTTGTLNYGYTF.

This rearrangement joins TRBV9 to TRBJ1-6, with a possible D match to TRBD1 (5 bases). V lost 2 bases and J lost 0, with 9 bases in between. This CDR3 region has 16 residues. The germline V gene encodes CDR1 SGDLS and CDR2 YYNGEE. CDR3 nucleotides: TGTGCCAGCAGCGTGCGACAGAGCTCCTATAATTCACCCCTCCACTTT. This codes for CASSVRQSSYNSPLHF.

V and J are TRBV2 and TRBJ1-5; D remains unclear. The CDR3 sequence is 15 residues long. V was clipped by 1 base and J by 0 bases, with 7 bases between them. Germline lookup yields CDR1 SNHLY and CDR2 FYNNEI. As DNA, the CDR3 is TGTGCCAGCAGTGAAGGGCAGATTAGCAATCAGCCCCAGCATTTT. This sequence encodes CASSEGQISNQPQHF.

The rearrangement uses TRBV5-8 and TRBJ2-2, with 7 bases aligning to TRBD2. The CDR3 has 16 residues. Germline V CDR1 and CDR2: SGHTS, YDEGEE. V lost 4 bases, J lost 1 base, and 7 bases stayed unmatched. The CDR3 spells CASSLMTSMNTGELFF. The CDR3 bases are TGTGCCAGCAGCCTAATGACTAGCATGAACACCGGGGAGCTGTTTTTT.

This rearrangement joins TRBV7-2 to TRBJ1-2, with 8 bases identical to TRBD1. Trimming at V came to 4 bases and at J to 8 bases, leaving 12 bases not matched to a gene. This CDR3 has 15 residues. Germline loops: CDR1 SGHTA, CDR2 FQGNSA. The CDR3 reads CASSSGRTGNRGYTF. The CDR3 DNA is TGTGCCAGCAGCTCCGGAAGGACAGGGAATCGCGGCTACACCTTC.

The CDR3 sequence is CASSQDRTSGNTIYF. The CDR3 DNA reads as TGTGCCAGCAGCCAAGACAGGACTTCTGGAAACACCATATATTTT. This chain uses TRBV3-1 (or the pseudogene TRBV3-2) with TRBJ1-3, with D uncertain. Germline assignment: CDR1 LGHDT and CDR2 YNNKEL (reference sequence). The CDR3 has 15 amino acids. V was cut by 0 bases and J by 1 base, with 7 bases left in between.

V gene TRBV7-2 combines with J gene TRBJ2-7, with D possibly matching TRBD2 (6 bases). Germline assignment: CDR1 SGHTA and CDR2 FQGNSA. The CDR3 sequence is 15 residues long. V was trimmed by 5 bases and J by 3 bases, leaving 17 bases between them. The CDR3 is CASSPWDAGGYEQYF. In nucleotides, the CDR3 is TGTGCCAGCAGCCCCTGGGACGCCGGGGGCTACGAGCAGTACTTC.

The J gene is TRBJ2-7, the V gene TRBV14; possible D gene TRBD2, 6 bases. Trimming cost V 4 bases and J 3 bases, with 7 bases left between them. Germline lookup yields CDR1 SGHDN and CDR2 FVKESK. CDR3 length: 12 amino acids. As DNA, the CDR3 is TGTGCCAGCAGCCCGACTAGCTACGAGCAGTACTTC. Encoded protein: CASSPTSYEQYF.

The V call is TRBV28, the J call TRBJ1-2, with 11 positions matching TRBD1. Trimming took 6 bases from V and 5 from J; bases not matched to a gene: 8. Germline-derived CDR1 and CDR2 are MDHEN and SYDVKM. This CDR3 contains 15 residues. CDR3 DNA sequence: TGTGCCAGCAGAACGTCGGGACAGGGGGATTATGGCTACACCTTC. Amino acid sequence: CASRTSGQGDYGYTF.

This chain uses TRBV27 with TRBJ2-3; 8 positions match TRBD2. CDR1 MNHEY and CDR2 SMNVEV come from the germline V gene (reference sequence). With 5 bases clipped from V and 10 bases from J, the junction kept 8 bases outside the gene matches. The CDR3 contains 13 residues. CDR3 region: CASSGTPGGAQYF. The CDR3 region has the DNA TGTGCCAGCAGTGGAACTCCGGGGGGGGCGCAGTATTTT.

The J gene is TRBJ2-7, the V gene TRBV29-1; no firm D call. The CDR3 runs to 11 residues. Germline-derived CDR1 and CDR2 are SQVTM and ANQGSEA. Trimming removed 5 bases from V and 0 bases from J, with 5 bases in between. CDR3: CSVTASYEQYF. CDR3 coding DNA: TGCAGCGTTACAGCCTCCTACGAGCAGTACTTC.

The chain recombines TRBV9 with TRBJ1-3; TRBD1 matches 7 bases. Germline V gene sequence: CDR1 SGDLS, CDR2 YYNGEE. V shed 5 bases and J 3 bases; nucleotides not matched to a gene: 2. CDR3 size: 13 residues. The DNA for the CDR3 is TGTGCCAGCAGTACAGGGGTTGGAAACACCATATATTTT. Protein sequence: CASSTGVGNTIYF.

The J gene is TRBJ2-5, the V gene TRBV11-2; 11 bases are a match to TRBD1. The germline V gene has CDR1 SGHAT and CDR2 FQNNGV. This CDR3 region has 15 residues. J lost 2 bases, V lost 5 bases, and 4 bases had no gene match. CDR3 nucleotide sequence: TGTGCCAGCAGCGTCGGGACAGGGGGGCAAGAGACCCAGTACTTC. Its translation: CASSVGTGGQETQYF.